These 11 T cell receptor beta chains originate from one sample sequenced in a study of T cell repertoires in cytomegalovirus infection. No antigen has been identified for these receptors. TCRdb processed the reads anew with MiXCR; each CDR3 protein has one entry. This sample yields roughly 700,000 distinct CDR3 sequences, of which around 31% are seen a single time; roughly 20% belongs to the top ten. The starting material was cultured PBMCs, obtained from culture after CMV antigen stimulation. All receptors derive from a human donor in good health (CMV status not recorded). Some clones in this sample may be carry-over from other donors' samples.

This clonotype appeared a few times. The chain recombines TRBV6-5 with TRBJ2-7; D may be TRBD1 (8 bases). The CDR3 covers 14 residues. The V end lost 0 bases, the J end lost 7 bases, and 13 bases lay between the germline ends. Germline V CDR1 and CDR2: MNHEY, SVGAGI. The CDR3 DNA reads TGTGCCAGCAGTTACTCACAGGGGGAGGGTGAGCAGTACTTC. It translates to CASSYSQGEGEQYF.

This clonotype was found once. The V and J genes are TRBV7-2 and TRBJ2-7; 8 bases line up with TRBD1. Germline assignment: CDR1 SGHTA and CDR2 FQGNSA. V trimming: 5 bases; J trimming: 6 bases; junction bases outside the gene matches: 15. This CDR3 region has 16 residues. The CDR3 loop is CASSLFSTGGSGEQYF. As DNA, the CDR3 is TGTGCCAGCAGCCTTTTCTCTACAGGGGGATCGGGCGAGCAGTACTTC. The variable domain in full, with the rest retrieved from reference TRBV7-2 and TRBJ2-7, is GAGVSQSPSNKVTEKGKDVELRCDPISGHTALYWYRQSLGQGLEFLIYFQGNSAPDKSGLPSDRFSAERTGGSVSTLTIQRTQQEDSAVYLCASSLFSTGGSGEQYFGPGTRLTVT.

In regard to this clonotype: The junction departs from the called germline gene at one end, perhaps through a read error. This sequence joins TRBV20-1 and TRBJ1-3, with a tentative D call TRBD1 (5 bases). CDR3 size: 13 residues. CDR1 DFQATT and CDR2 SNEGSKA come from the germline V gene (reference sequence). CDR3 residues: CSASRGVGDTIYF. CDR3 bases: TGCAGTGCTAGTAGAGGGGTTGGAGACACCATATATTTT.

The chain joins TRBV7-8 to TRBJ2-1, with D possibly TRBD1 on 6 matching bases. V was shortened by 4 bases and J by 7 bases, with 23 bases between the two germline ends. The CDR3 covers 17 residues. CDR1 and CDR2 from the germline V gene are SGHVS and FQNEAQ. CDR3 sequence (DNA): TGTGCCAGCAGCTATTCGTCACCGGGACATCTTTCTAATGAGCAGTTCTTC. Translated: CASSYSSPGHLSNEQFF.

CDR3 sequence: CASSPEVYVAYEQYF. CDR3 sequence (DNA): TGTGCCAGCAGCCCCGAGGTATACGTGGCCTACGAGCAGTACTTC. The chain is built from TRBV7-8 and TRBJ2-7; no firm D call. CDR3 length equals 15 residues. With 5 bases removed from V and 2 bases from J, the gap between germline ends came to 16 bases. The germline V gene encodes CDR1 SGHVS and CDR2 FQNEAQ.

The chain carries TRBV6-1 and TRBJ1-1; 8 bases line up with TRBD1. J was trimmed by 1 base and V by 6 bases; bases with no gene match: 7. The CDR3 loop spans 15 amino acids. Per the germline V gene, CDR1 is MNHNS and CDR2 is SASEGT. CDR3 region: CASSPTGDWNTEAFF. CDR3 nucleotides: TGTGCCAGCAGCCCGACAGGGGATTGGAACACTGAAGCTTTCTTT.

This clonotype has only a few counts. This chain connects TRBV2 to TRBJ1-6; 8 bases match TRBD1. There are 13 residues in the CDR3. V dropped 9 bases and J dropped 7; count of bases not matched to a gene: 5. Germline values: CDR1 SNHLY, CDR2 FYNNEI. The CDR3 reads CASNRGRNSPLHF. DNA for the CDR3: TGTGCCAGTAACAGGGGGAGGAATTCACCCCTCCACTTT.

This clonotype was counted at least ten times. The chain is built from TRBV7-8 and TRBJ2-5, with 7 positions matching TRBD2. The germline V gene encodes CDR1 SGHVS and CDR2 FQNEAQ. The trim removed 0 bases at V and 2 bases at J, leaving 9 bases unmatched. The CDR3 length is 17 residues. CDR3 sequence (DNA): TGTGCCAGCAGCTTAGCGATACAGCGGGGTATACAAGAGACCCAGTACTTC. Encoded protein: CASSLAIQRGIQETQYF. The complete variable domain, with remaining parts taken from reference TRBV7-8 and TRBJ2-5, reads GAGVSQSPRYKVAKRGQDVALRCDPISGHVSLFWYQQALGQGPEFLTYFQNEAQLDKSGLPSDRFFAERPEGSVSTLKIQRTQQEDSAVYLCASSLAIQRGIQETQYFGPGTRLLVL.

This clonotype was picked up a small number of times. This sequence joins TRBV5-4 and TRBJ1-3, with a possible D match to TRBD1 (5 bases). Looked up from germline, CDR1 is SGHNT and CDR2 is YYREEE (reference sequence). CDR3 length equals 16 residues. The germline V and J ends were trimmed by 4 bases and 0 bases, with 14 bases remaining between them. CDR3 nucleotides: TGTGCCAGCAGCCAGGGACCGCGGTACTCTGGAAACACCATATATTTT. Encoded protein: CASSQGPRYSGNTIYF.

The genes are TRBV28 and TRBJ2-5; weak D call: TRBD2 (6 bases). V was shortened by 8 bases and J by 2 bases, with 24 bases between the two germline ends. The CDR3 spans 17 residues. CDR1 MDHEN and CDR2 SYDVKM come from the germline V gene. CDR3 sequence (DNA): TGTGCCAGCGGATCCCAGCTAGGAGGGGAACTTCAAGAGACCCAGTACTTC. Translated, it gives CASGSQLGGELQETQYF. Drawing the rest from reference TRBV28 and TRBJ2-5, the complete variable domain is DVKVTQSSRYLVKRTGEKVFLECVQDMDHENMFWYRQDPGLGLRLIYFSYDVKMKEKGDIPEGYSVSREKKERFSLILESASTNQTSMYLCASGSQLGGELQETQYFGPGTRLLVL.

This clonotype has just a few counts. This chain connects TRBV7-8 to TRBJ2-7; 7 bases are a match to TRBD2. J was trimmed by 2 bases and V by 5 bases; bases with no gene match: 6. CDR1 and CDR2 (germline): SGHVS, FQNEAQ. The CDR3 sequence is 14 residues long. The CDR3, as DNA: TGTGCCAGCAGCCAACGGGACTACACCTACGAGCAGTACTTC. Amino acid sequence: CASSQRDYTYEQYF.